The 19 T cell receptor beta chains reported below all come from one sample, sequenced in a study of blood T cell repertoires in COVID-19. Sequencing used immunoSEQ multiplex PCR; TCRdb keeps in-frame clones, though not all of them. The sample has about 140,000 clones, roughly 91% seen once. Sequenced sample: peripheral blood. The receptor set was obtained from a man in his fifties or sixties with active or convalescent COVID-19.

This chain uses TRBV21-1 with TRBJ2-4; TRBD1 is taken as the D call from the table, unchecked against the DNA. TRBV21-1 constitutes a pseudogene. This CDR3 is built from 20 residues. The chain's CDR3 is CASSKVAGAGEGVSKNIQYF. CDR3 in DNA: TGTGCCAGCAGCAAGGTCGCTGGGGCAGGGGAAGGGGTTTCCAAAAACATTCAGTACTTC.

In nucleotides, the CDR3 is TGTGCCAGCAGCTTGGCACAGGGGCGCGGCAATGAGCAGTTCTTC. It yields the protein CASSLAQGRGNEQFF. This chain joins TRBV5-4 and TRBJ2-1, with 7 nucleotides matching TRBD1. CDR1 SGHNT and CDR2 YYREEE come from the germline V gene (reference sequence). J was trimmed by 6 bases and V by 0 bases; bases with no gene match: 6. This CDR3 spans 15 amino acids.

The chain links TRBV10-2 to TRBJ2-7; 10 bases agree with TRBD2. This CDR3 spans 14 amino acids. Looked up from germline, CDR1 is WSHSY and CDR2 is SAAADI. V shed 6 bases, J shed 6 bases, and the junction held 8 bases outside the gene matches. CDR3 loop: CASRGTSVLSEQYF. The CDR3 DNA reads TGCGCCAGCAGGGGGACTAGCGTATTATCCGAGCAGTACTTC.

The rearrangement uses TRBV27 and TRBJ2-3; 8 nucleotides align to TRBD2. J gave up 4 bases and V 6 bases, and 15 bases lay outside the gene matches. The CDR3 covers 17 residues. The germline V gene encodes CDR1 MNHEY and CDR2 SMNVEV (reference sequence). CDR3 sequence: CASRALGGGPIADTQYF. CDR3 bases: TGTGCCAGCAGGGCCTTGGGCGGGGGGCCTATTGCAGATACGCAGTATTTT.

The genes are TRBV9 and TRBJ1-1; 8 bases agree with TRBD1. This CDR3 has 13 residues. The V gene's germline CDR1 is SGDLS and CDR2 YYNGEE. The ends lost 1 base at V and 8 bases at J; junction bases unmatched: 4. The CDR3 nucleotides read TGTGCCAGCAGCGTATTCGCAGGGGGCGAAGCTTTCTTT. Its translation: CASSVFAGGEAFF.

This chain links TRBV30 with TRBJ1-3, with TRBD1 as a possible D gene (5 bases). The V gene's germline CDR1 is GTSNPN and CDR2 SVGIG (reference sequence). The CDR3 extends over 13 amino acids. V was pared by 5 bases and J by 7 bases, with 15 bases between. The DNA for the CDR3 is TGTGCCTGGGGCGGAGGGGTGTTTAACACCATATATTTT. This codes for CAWGGGVFNTIYF.

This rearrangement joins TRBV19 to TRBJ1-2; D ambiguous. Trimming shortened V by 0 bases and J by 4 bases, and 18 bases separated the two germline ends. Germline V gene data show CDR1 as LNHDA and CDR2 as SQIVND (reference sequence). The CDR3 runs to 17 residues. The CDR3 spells CASSIDQREGYTYGYTF. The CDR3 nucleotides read TGTGCCAGTAGTATAGATCAACGGGAAGGGTATACCTATGGCTACACCTTC. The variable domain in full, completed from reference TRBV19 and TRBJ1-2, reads DGGITQSPKYLFRKEGQNVTLSCEQNLNHDAMYWYRQDPGQGLRLIYYSQIVNDFQKGDIAEGYSVSREKKESFPLTVTSAQKNPTAFYLCASSIDQREGYTYGYTFGSGTRLTVV.

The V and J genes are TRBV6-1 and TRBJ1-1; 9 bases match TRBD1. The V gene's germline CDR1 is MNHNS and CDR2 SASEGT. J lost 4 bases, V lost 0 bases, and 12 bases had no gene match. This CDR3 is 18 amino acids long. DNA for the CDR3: TGTGCCAGCAGTGAAGCATACAGACAGGGGGAGGTTGGCACTGAAGCTTTCTTT. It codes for CASSEAYRQGEVGTEAFF.

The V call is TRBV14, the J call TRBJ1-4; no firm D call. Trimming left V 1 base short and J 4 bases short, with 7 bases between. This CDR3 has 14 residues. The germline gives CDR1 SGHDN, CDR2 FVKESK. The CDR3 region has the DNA TGTGCCAGCAGCCAAGTAAGGAGTAATGAAAAACTGTTTTTT. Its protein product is CASSQVRSNEKLFF.

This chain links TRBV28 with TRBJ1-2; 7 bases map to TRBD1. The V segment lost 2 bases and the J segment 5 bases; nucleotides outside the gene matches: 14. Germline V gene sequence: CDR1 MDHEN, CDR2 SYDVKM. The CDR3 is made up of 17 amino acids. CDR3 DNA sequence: TGTGCCAGCAGTTTAAGGAGTAGTGGCGGGACAGTTTATGGCTACACCTTC. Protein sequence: CASSLRSSGGTVYGYTF.

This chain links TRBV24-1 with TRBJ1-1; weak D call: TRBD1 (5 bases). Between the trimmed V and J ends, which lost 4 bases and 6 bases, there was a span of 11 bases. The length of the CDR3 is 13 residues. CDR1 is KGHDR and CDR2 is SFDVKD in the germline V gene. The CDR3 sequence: CATSERGQAEAFF. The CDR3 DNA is TGTGCCACCAGTGAGCGCGGACAAGCTGAAGCTTTCTTT.

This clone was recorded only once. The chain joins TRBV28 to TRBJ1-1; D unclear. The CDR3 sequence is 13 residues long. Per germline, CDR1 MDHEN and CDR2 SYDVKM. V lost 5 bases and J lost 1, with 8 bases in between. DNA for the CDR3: TGTGCCAGCAGTCCCCCTAAGAACACTGAAGCTTTCTTT. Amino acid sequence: CASSPPKNTEAFF.

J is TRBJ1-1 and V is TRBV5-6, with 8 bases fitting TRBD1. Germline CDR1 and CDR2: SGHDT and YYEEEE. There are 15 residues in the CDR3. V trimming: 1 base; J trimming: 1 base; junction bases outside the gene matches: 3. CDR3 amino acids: CASSLYQGANTEAFF. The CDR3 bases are TGTGCCAGCAGCTTGTATCAGGGGGCGAACACTGAAGCTTTCTTT. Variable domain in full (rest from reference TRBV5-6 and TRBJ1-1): DAGVTQSPTHLIKTRGQQVTLRCSPKSGHDTVSWYQQALGQGPQFIFQYYEEEERQRGNFPDRFSGHQFPNYSSELNVNALLLGDSALYLCASSLYQGANTEAFFGQGTRLTVV.

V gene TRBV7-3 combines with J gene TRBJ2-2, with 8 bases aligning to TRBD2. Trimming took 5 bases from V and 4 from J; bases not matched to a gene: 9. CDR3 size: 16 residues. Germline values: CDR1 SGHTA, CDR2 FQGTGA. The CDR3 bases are TGTGCCAGCAGCGGGACCCCCGGGGGGGGCACCGGGGAGCTGTTTTTT. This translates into CASSGTPGGGTGELFF.

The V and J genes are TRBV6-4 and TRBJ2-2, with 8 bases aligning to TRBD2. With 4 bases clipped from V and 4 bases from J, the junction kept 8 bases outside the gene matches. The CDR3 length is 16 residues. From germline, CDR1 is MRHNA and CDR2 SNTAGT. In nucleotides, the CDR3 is TGTGCCAGCAGTGTCTACGGGGGGGCCGGCACCGGGGAGCTGTTTTTT. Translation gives CASSVYGGAGTGELFF.

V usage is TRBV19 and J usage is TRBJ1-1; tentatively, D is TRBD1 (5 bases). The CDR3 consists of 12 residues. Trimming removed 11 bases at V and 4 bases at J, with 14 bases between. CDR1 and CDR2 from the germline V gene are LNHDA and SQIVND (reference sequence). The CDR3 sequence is CAASLGGTEAFF. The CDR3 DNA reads TGTGCCGCGTCTTTGGGGGGCACTGAAGCTTTCTTT. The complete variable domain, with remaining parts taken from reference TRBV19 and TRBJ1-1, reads DGGITQSPKYLFRKEGQNVTLSCEQNLNHDAMYWYRQDPGQGLRLIYYSQIVNDFQKGDIAEGYSVSREKKESFPLTVTSAQKNPTAFYLCAASLGGTEAFFGQGTRLTVV.

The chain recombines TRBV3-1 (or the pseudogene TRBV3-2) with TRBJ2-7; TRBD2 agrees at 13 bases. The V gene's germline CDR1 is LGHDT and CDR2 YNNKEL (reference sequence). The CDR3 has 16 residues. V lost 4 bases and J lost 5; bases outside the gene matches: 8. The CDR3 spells CASSLRGLAGSDEQYF. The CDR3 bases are TGTGCCAGCAGCCTCCGGGGACTAGCGGGGTCGGACGAGCAGTACTTC.

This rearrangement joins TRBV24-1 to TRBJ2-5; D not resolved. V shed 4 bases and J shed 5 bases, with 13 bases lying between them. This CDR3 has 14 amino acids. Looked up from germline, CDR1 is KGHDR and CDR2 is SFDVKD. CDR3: CATSDLRHGETQYF. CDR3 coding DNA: TGTGCCACCAGTGACCTTAGACATGGGGAGACCCAGTACTTC.

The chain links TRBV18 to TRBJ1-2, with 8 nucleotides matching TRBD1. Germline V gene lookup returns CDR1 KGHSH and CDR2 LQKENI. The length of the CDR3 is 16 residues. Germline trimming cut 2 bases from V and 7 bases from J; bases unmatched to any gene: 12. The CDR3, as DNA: TGTGCCAGCTCACCAGGGCTCCGGGACAGGATATTTGGCTACACCTTC. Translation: CASSPGLRDRIFGYTF.